This entry concerns a single T cell receptor (beta chain). The data originate from a study of T-cell reconstitution after alpha-beta-depleted transplantation in children. This CDR3 is built from 16 residues. V lost 4 bases to trimming and J lost 2 bases; unmatched junction nucleotides: 10. The V gene's germline CDR1 is SQVTM and CDR2 ANQGSEA. Researchers prepared the TCRbeta library using unique molecular identifiers, the study reports. TCRdb used MiXCR to reprocess the PCR reads, holding one entry per CDR3 protein. The sample has some 200,000 distinct CDR3 sequences; more than 14% are singletons. The sample here was PBMCs from the stem cell graft donor, taken from the stem cell graft. The rearrangement uses TRBV29-1 and TRBJ2-1, with 8 nucleotides matching TRBD1. The TCR was taken from a human donor who donated a stem cell graft to a child with acute lymphoblastic leukemia. This CDR3 reads CSVGSLWTGTYNEQFF. CDR3 DNA: TGCAGCGTTGGGAGCTTGTGGACAGGGACCTACAATGAGCAGTTCTTC.